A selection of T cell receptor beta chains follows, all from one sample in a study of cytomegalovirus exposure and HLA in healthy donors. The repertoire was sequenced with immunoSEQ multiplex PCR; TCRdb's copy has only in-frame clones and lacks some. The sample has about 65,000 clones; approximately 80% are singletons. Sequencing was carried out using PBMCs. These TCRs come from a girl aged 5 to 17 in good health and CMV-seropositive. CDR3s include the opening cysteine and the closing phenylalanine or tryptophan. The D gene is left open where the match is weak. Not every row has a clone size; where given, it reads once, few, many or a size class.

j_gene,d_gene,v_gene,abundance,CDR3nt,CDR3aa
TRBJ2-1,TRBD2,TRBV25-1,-,TGTGCCAGCAGTGTCGGCTTGGGGGGGAGGTACAATGAGCAGTTCTTC,CASSVGLGGRYNEQFF
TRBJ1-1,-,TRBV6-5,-,TGTGCCAGCAGCCCCCGGCTGCAGGGTGTAACTTTCTTT,CASSPRLQGVTFF
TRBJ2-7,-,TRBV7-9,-,TGTGCCAGCAGCTTGTACACGGCGGCCTACGAGCAGTACTTC,CASSLYTAAYEQYF
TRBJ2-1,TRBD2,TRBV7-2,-,TGTGCCAGCAGCTTAGATGGGGGACTAGCGTTTAGTGAGCAGTTCTTC,CASSLDGGLAFSEQFF
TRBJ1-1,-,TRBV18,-,TGTGCCAGCACGTCGACCGAGGGATCTGAAGCTTTCTTT,CASTSTEGSEAFF
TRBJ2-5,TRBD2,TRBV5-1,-,TGCGCCAGCAGCATAAGACTAGCGAGACAAGAGACCCAGTACTTC,CASSIRLARQETQYF
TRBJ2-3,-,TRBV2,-,TGTGCCAGCAGTGCCGGGAATCGGCCGGCGGCGCAGTATTTT,CASSAGNRPAAQYF
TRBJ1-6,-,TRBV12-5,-,TGTGCTAGTGGGCCCCCGACAGTTAGAGCCTCACCCCTCCACTTT,CASGPPTVRASPLHF
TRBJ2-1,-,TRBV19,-,TGTGCCAGTAGTATAGCCAGGGACAATGAGCAGTTCTTC,CASSIARDNEQFF
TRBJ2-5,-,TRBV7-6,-,TGTGCCAGCAGCTTAGGAACAGGTGTCCAAGAGACCCAGTACTTC,CASSLGTGVQETQYF
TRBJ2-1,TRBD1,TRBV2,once,TGTGCCAGCATGCCGAGACAGGGGATTGAGCAGTTCTTC,CASMPRQGIEQFF
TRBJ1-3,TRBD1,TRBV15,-,TGTGCCACCAGCAGGGGACAGGAAGGAAACACCATATATTTT,CATSRGQEGNTIYF
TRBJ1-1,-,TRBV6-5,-,TGTGCCAGCAGTTCCCGCACAGTATCAGAGAACACTGAAGCTTTCTTT,CASSSRTVSENTEAFF
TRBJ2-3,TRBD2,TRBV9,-,TGTGCCAGCAGCGTGTTAGCGGGAGACACAGATACGCAGTATTTT,CASSVLAGDTDTQYF
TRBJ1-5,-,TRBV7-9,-,TGTGCCAGCAGCTGGACAGAGGGCAATCAGCCCCAGCATTTT,CASSWTEGNQPQHF
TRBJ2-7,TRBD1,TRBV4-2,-,TGTGCCAGCAGCCCAAGGACAGGGAGCTCCTACGAGCAGTACTTC,CASSPRTGSSYEQYF
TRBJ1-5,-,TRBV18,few,TGTGCCAGCTCACCCGATTCAGGGCGGCAGCCCCAGCATTTT,CASSPDSGRQPQHF
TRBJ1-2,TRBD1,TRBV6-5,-,TGTGCCAGCAGTTCACAGGGGAACTATGGCTACACCTTC,CASSSQGNYGYTF
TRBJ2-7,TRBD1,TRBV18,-,TGTGCCAGCTCACCAAGGGACAGGGGGAATTACGAGCAGTACTTC,CASSPRDRGNYEQYF
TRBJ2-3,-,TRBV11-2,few,TGTGCCAGCAGCCCAGGGACACAAGGTTTTCACACAGATACGCAGTATTTT,CASSPGTQGFHTDTQYF
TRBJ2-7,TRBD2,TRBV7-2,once,TGTGCCAGCAGCTTAGCCGGGACTAGCGGATCTTCCTACGAGCAGTACTTC,CASSLAGTSGSSYEQYF
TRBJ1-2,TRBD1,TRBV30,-,TGTGCCTGGAGTGGAGGACAGGGTTCTCGAGGCTACACCTTC,CAWSGGQGSRGYTF
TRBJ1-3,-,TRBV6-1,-,TGTGCCAGCAGTGAAGTGACAGGCCTCGGTGGCGGAAACACCATATATTTT,CASSEVTGLGGGNTIYF
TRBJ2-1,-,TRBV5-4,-,TGTGCCAGCGGGGCGAGCAATGAGCAGTTCTTC,CASGASNEQFF
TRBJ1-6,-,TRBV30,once,TGTGCCTGGAGTGACCGGACAGCGGTTAATTCACCCCTCCACTTT,CAWSDRTAVNSPLHF
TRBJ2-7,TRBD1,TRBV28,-,TGTGCCAGTGTCCCCGGGACAGGGGGCTACGAGCAGTACTTC,CASVPGTGGYEQYF
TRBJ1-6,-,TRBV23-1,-,TGCGCCACGCCGGGACATCGATGTTCACCCCTCCACTTT,CATPGHRCSPLHF
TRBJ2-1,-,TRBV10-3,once,TGTGCCATCACTGAATTTGAGACTAGCTCCTACAATGAGCAGTTCTTC,CAITEFETSSYNEQFF
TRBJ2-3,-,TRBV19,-,TGTGCCAGTAGTATAGAGGGACTTGCGCAGTATTTT,CASSIEGLAQYF
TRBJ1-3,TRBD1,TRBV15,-,TGTGCCACCAGCAGGGACAGGGGCCCAGGAAACACCATATATTTT,CATSRDRGPGNTIYF
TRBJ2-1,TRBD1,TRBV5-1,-,TGCGCCAGCAGCGGGCAGGGGGTTAGGTATGAGCAGTTCTTC,CASSGQGVRYEQFF
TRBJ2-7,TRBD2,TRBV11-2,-,TGTGCCAGCAGCTTAGAAGCGGGGGGCTTCTACGAGCAGTACTTC,CASSLEAGGFYEQYF
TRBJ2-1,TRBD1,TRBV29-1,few,TGCAGCGGTCTCGGGACAGGAATGGGCAATGAGCAGTTCTTC,CSGLGTGMGNEQFF
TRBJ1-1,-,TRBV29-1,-,TGCAGCGCAAAGCAGACCGGGGGCACTGAAGCTTTCTTT,CSAKQTGGTEAFF
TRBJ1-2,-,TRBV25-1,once,TGTGCCAGCAGTCGAGCTGAGGGCTTTTATGGCTACACCTTC,CASSRAEGFYGYTF
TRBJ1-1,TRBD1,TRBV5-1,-,TGCGCCAGCAGCTTGGGGACAGGGGACACTGAAGCTTTCTTT,CASSLGTGDTEAFF
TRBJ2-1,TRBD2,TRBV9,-,TGTGCCAGCAGCCCTAGGACTAGCGCAACCGAGCAGTTCTTC,CASSPRTSATEQFF
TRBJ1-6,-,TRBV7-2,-,TGTGCCAGCAGCTTATGGCAGGGGAGTTCACCCCTCCACTTT,CASSLWQGSSPLHF
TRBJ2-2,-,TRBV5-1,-,TGCGCCAGCAGCAGGGGGACCGGGGAGCTGTTTTTT,CASSRGTGELFF
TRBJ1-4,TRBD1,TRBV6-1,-,TGTGCCAGCAGTACAGGGGTTAGCAATGAAAAACTGTTTTTT,CASSTGVSNEKLFF
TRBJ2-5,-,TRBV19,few,TGTGCCAGTAGTATGGGGGCGGGGGTCCAGGAGACCCAGTACTTC,CASSMGAGVQETQYF
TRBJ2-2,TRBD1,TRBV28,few,TGTGCCAGCAGTTTCCGGGACAGGGTTACCGGGGAGCTGTTTTTT,CASSFRDRVTGELFF
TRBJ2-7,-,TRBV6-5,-,TGTGCCAGCAGACAGGACTCCTACGAGCAGTACTTC,CASRQDSYEQYF
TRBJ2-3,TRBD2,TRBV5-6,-,TGTGCCAGCAGCTTAAGACTAGCCGTCGGCACAGATACGCAGTATTTT,CASSLRLAVGTDTQYF
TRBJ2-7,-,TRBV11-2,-,TGTGCCAGCAGCGCGGGGGCTAGCGGCCCATACCCTGACTTC,CASSAGASGPYPDF
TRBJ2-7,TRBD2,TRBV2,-,TGTGCCGGAGGAGCTCCAGGGACTAGCTACACCTACGAGCAGTACTTC,CAGGAPGTSYTYEQYF
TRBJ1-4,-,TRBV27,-,TGTGCCAGCAGTTTTCGAGGGCTAGAAAAACTGTTTTTT,CASSFRGLEKLFF
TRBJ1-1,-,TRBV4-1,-,TGCGCCAGCAGCCAAGAGGTTGAAGCGGGCAAAAGTATTCTCATCATCACTGAAGCTTTCTTT,CASSQEVEAGKSILIITEAFF
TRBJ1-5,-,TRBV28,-,TGTGCCACCACCAGGGATAGCAATCAGCCCCAGCATTTT,CATTRDSNQPQHF
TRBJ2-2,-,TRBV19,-,TGTGCCAGTAGTGATCCCCTGCCAGGCGGGCTTTTTTTT,CASSDPLPGGLFF
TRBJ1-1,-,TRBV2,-,TGTGCCAGCAGGGATCCACGGGGGGGGGCAAACACTGAAGCTTTCTTT,CASRDPRGGANTEAFF
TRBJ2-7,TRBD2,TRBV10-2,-,TGCGCCAGCAGTTTTGTCGGGAGGGTCTACGAGCAGTACTTC,CASSFVGRVYEQYF
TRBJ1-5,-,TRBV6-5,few,TGTGCCAACGAGTATCAGCCCCAGCATTTT,CANEYQPQHF
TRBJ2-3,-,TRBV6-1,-,TGTGCCAGCAGTGCCAGGGCCAGCACAGATACGCAGTATTTT,CASSARASTDTQYF
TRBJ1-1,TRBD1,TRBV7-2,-,TGTGCCAGCAGCGGGGGCGCAGGACAGGGGAACACTGAAGCTTTCTTT,CASSGGAGQGNTEAFF
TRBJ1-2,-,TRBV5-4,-,TGTGCCAGCACCTTCGGGGGGGGGTATGGCTACACCTTC,CASTFGGGYGYTF
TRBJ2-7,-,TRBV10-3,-,TGTGCCACGAGCGCCGGGAGCTACGAGCAGTACTTC,CATSAGSYEQYF
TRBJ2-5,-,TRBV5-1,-,TGCGCCAGCAGCTTGGTGACAGAACAAGAGACCCAGTACTTC,CASSLVTEQETQYF
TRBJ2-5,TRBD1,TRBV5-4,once,TGTGCCAGCAGCTTGGGGCCGGGACAGGGGGATGAGACCCAGTACTTC,CASSLGPGQGDETQYF